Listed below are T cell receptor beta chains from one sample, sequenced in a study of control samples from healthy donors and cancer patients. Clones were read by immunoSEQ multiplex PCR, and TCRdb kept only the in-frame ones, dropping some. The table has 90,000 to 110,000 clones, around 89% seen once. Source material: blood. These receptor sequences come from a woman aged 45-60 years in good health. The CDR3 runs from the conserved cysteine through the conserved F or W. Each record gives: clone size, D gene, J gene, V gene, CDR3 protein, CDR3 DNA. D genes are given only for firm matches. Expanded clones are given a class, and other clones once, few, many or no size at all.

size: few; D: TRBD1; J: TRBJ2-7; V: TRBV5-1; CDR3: CASSLSPGTGDRLIYEQYF; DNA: TGCGCCAGCAGCCTATCCCCCGGGACAGGGGATCGACTTATCTACGAGCAGTACTTC
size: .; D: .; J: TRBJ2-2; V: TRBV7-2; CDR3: CASSLIPRLDTGELFF; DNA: TGTGCCAGCAGCTTAATCCCCAGACTAGACACCGGGGAGCTGTTTTTT
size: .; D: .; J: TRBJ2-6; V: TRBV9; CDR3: CASSSSVSSGANVLTF; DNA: TGTGCCAGCAGCAGCAGCGTCAGCTCTGGGGCCAACGTCCTGACTTTC
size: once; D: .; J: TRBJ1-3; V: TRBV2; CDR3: CASTGISGNTIYF; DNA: TGTGCCAGTACAGGGATCTCTGGAAACACCATATATTTT
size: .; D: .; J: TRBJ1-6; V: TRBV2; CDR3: CASSPREADSPLHF; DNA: TGTGCCAGCAGTCCCAGGGAAGCGGATTCACCCCTCCACTTT
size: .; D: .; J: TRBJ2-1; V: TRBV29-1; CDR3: CSVQRQSYNEQFF; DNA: TGCAGCGTTCAGAGACAATCGTACAATGAGCAGTTCTTC
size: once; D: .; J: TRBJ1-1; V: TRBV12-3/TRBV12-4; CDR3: CASSLYGYTEAFF; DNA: TGTGCCAGCAGTTTATACGGGTACACTGAAGCTTTCTTT
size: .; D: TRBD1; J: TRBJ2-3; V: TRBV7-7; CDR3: CASSLTTGVTDTQYF; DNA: TGTGCCAGCAGCCTGACTACAGGGGTCACAGATACGCAGTATTTT
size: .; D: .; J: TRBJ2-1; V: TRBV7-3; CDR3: CASSLVGTYNEQFF; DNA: TGTGCCAGCAGCTTAGTTGGGACCTACAATGAGCAGTTCTTC
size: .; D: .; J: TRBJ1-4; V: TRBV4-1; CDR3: CASSQVRPFSNEKLFF; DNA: TGCGCCAGCAGCCAAGTTAGGCCATTTAGTAATGAAAAACTGTTTTTT
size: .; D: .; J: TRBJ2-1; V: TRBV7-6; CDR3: CASSFSDFLSWNEQFF; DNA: TGTGCCAGCAGCTTCTCGGACTTTCTGTCGTGGAATGAGCAGTTCTTC
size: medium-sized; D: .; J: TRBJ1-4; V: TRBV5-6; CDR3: CASSSRPTNEKLFF; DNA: TGTGCCAGCAGCTCGCGGCCAACTAATGAAAAACTGTTTTTT
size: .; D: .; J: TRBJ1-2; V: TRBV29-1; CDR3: CSAGGIYGYTF; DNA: TGCAGCGCGGGTGGGATCTATGGCTACACCTTC
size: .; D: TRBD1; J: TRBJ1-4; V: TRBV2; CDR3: CASRTGGAREKLFF; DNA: TGTGCCAGCAGGACAGGGGGCGCTAGGGAAAAACTGTTTTTT
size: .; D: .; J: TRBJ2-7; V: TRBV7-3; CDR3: CASSSITGGTQYF; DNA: TGTGCCAGCAGCTCGATCACAGGCGGAACGCAGTACTTC
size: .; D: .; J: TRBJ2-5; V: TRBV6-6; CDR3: CASSYLGTPQETQYF; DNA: TGTGCCAGCAGTTATCTCGGGACACCCCAAGAGACCCAGTACTTC
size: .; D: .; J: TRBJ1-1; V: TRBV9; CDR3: CASSPIQGDTEAFF; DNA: TGTGCCAGCAGCCCTATACAGGGCGATACTGAAGCTTTCTTT
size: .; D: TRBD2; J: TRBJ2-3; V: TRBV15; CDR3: CATRDPWEGRDTQYF; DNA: TGTGCCACCAGAGACCCCTGGGAGGGCAGAGATACGCAGTATTTT
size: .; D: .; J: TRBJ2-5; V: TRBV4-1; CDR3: CASSLPVGTQYF; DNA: TGCGCCAGCAGCCTTCCTGTAGGGACCCAGTACTTC
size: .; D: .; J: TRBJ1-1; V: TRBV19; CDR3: CASRREGRNTEAFF; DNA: TGTGCCAGTAGGAGGGAGGGAAGGAACACTGAAGCTTTCTTT
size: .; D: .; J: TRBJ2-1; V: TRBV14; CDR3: CASSSRRDSLDEQFF; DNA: TGTGCCAGCAGCTCCCGGAGGGATAGTTTAGATGAGCAGTTCTTC
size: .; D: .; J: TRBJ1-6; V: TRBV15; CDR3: CATSRVFSNSPLHF; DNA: TGTGCCACCAGCAGAGTCTTCAGTAATTCACCCCTCCACTTT
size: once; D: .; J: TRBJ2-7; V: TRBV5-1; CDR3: CASSLAIAGPGEQYF; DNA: TGCGCCAGCAGCTTGGCGATAGCAGGGCCGGGGGAGCAGTACTTC
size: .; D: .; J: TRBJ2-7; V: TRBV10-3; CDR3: CAISDSGSLSYEQYF; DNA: TGTGCCATCAGTGACAGTGGGTCCCTGTCCTACGAGCAGTACTTC
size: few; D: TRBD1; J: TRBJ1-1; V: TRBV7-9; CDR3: CASSSTGGNTEAFF; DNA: TGTGCCAGCAGTTCCACAGGGGGTAACACTGAAGCTTTCTTT
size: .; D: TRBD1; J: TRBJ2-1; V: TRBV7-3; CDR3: CASRSTGVSYNEQFF; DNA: TGTGCCAGCAGGTCGACAGGGGTCTCCTACAATGAGCAGTTCTTC
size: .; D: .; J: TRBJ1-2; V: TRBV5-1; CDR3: CASSLVGANYGYTF; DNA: TGCGCCAGCAGCTTGGTAGGGGCTAACTATGGCTACACCTTC
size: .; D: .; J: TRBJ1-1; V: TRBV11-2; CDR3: CASSPWENTEAFF; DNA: TGTGCCAGCAGCCCCTGGGAGAACACTGAAGCTTTCTTT